Sequencing of this T cell receptor beta chain was carried out in a study of CD8 T cells in Susac syndrome. The CDR3 sequence is 16 residues long. The germline V and J ends were trimmed by 5 bases and 7 bases, with 20 bases remaining between them. Random hexamers were used to reverse transcribe the RNA input (roughly 0.5 to 1 ug). TCR beta CDR3 was amplified by immunoSEQ multiplex PCR. This amplification extended across 54 Vbeta and 13 Jbeta segments. Each CDR3 protein gets one entry after TCRdb re-called the immunoSEQ multiplex PCR reads with MiXCR. The sample includes 250,000 to 300,000 distinct CDR3 sequences, approximately 85% of them seen just once. TCR beta sequencing covered blood CD8+ and CD4+ T cells. Stable or active relapsing-remitting multiple sclerosis, untreated and meeting revised McDonald criteria, defined the controls. TEMRA cells were enriched by FACS, and CD4+ and CD8+ T cells were negatively isolated.

The material sequenced was CD8+ T cells from PBMCs. This chain joins TRBV12-3 or TRBV12-4 and TRBJ1-4, with unresolved D. The clonotype originates from a human donor with multiple sclerosis. CDR3 residues: CASSILLDEGGEKLFF. CDR3 nucleotide sequence: TGTGCCAGCAGTATCCTCCTGGACGAAGGAGGTGAAAAACTGTTTTTT.